The 20 T cell receptor beta chains below were found in one sample sequenced in a study of blood T cells in healthy people across ages. Next came a second PCR, run for roughly 6 to 11 cycles, which used a sample-barcoded 5' primer along with a J-beta primer mix. TCRdb reprocessed the 5' RACE reads with MiXCR, giving one entry per CDR3 protein. The sample records some 1,800,000 distinct CDR3 sequences, 35% to 50% being singletons. Sequencing used blood. These receptors all come from a human donor in good health.

The V and J genes are TRBV6-2 or TRBV6-3 and TRBJ2-3; D is possibly TRBD1 (5 bases). The CDR3 is 17 residues long. Trimming cost V 7 bases and J 5 bases, with 25 bases left between them. Per germline, CDR1 MNHEY and CDR2 SVGEGT. Here the CDR3 reads CASIQSVAGSIEDTQYF. For the CDR3, the DNA is TGTGCCAGCATCCAGTCGGTCGCAGGGTCCATCGAAGATACGCAGTATTTT.

The chain links TRBV27 to TRBJ2-1; no clear D. The CDR3 length is 15 residues. Germline CDR1 and CDR2: MNHEY and SMNVEV (reference sequence). Trimming shortened V by 6 bases and J by 3 bases, and 15 bases separated the two germline ends. The CDR3, as DNA: TGTGCCAGCAGCCCCCCGCCTAGTTTCTACAATGAGCAGTTCTTC. This sequence encodes CASSPPPSFYNEQFF.

This clonotype has more than one count but fewer than ten. The chain is built from TRBV29-1 and TRBJ2-7, with 9 bases matching TRBD1. Losses at the gene ends were 4 bases for V and 4 bases for J; bases not matched to a gene: 8. Germline V gene sequence: CDR1 SQVTM, CDR2 ANQGSEA. This CDR3 has 14 residues. For the CDR3, the DNA is TGCAGCGTTGGCTTCCGGGACAGGGTGTACGAGCAGTACTTC. Amino acid sequence: CSVGFRDRVYEQYF.

This clonotype occurred a few times. Its ends do not fully match the called genes, so a read error is possible. The rearrangement joins TRBV5-1 to TRBJ2-7; 7 positions match TRBD1. Germline assignment: CDR1 SGHRS and CDR2 YFSETQ. CDR3 size: 15 residues. The CDR3 DNA reads TGCGCCAGCAGCACGACAGGGACGAGCTCCTTCGAGCAGTACTTC. It specifies CASSTTGTSSFEQYF. Looking up the rest from reference TRBV5-1 and TRBJ2-7 gives the full variable domain: KAGVTQTPRYLIKTRGQQVTLSCSPISGHRSVSWYQQTPGQGLQFLFEYFSETQRNKGNFPGRFSGRQFSNSRSEMNVSTLELGDSALYLCASSTTGTSSFEQYFGPGTRLTVT.

V is TRBV7-3 and J is TRBJ1-1; the D is unclear. The length of the CDR3 is 15 residues. V was pared by 0 bases and J by 0 bases, with 8 bases between. Germline V CDR1 and CDR2: SGHTA, FQGTGA. The CDR3 DNA is TGTGCCAGCAGCTTAACCGGCAGATTGAACACTGAAGCTTTCTTT. Protein: CASSLTGRLNTEAFF.

The rearrangement uses TRBV3-1 and TRBJ1-5; D is perhaps TRBD1 (5 bases). Germline V CDR1 and CDR2: LGHDT, YNNKEL (reference sequence). Trimming removed 0 bases from V and 0 bases from J, with 15 bases in between. The CDR3 has 18 residues. Here the CDR3 reads CASSQDRPWGYSNQPQHF. CDR3 DNA sequence: TGTGCCAGCAGCCAAGATAGGCCTTGGGGGTATAGCAATCAGCCCCAGCATTTT.

The chain has TRBV6-6 and TRBJ2-1, with a weak D call TRBD1 (6 bases). Near its end, the DNA agrees better with TRBJ2-7, so the J call may be wrong. Germline V CDR1 and CDR2: MNHNY, SVGAGI (reference sequence). The CDR3 consists of 15 residues. The CDR3 is CASSLSMKDRHEQYF. In nucleotides, the CDR3 is TGTGCCAGCAGCTTATCCATGAAAGACAGGCACGAGCAGTACTTC.

This clonotype showed up just a few times. The chain uses TRBV5-6 and TRBJ1-2; no definite D call. Trimming pared 0 bases from V and 7 bases from J, leaving 16 bases between. Germline CDR1 and CDR2: SGHDT and YYEEEE. This CDR3 is built from 15 residues. CDR3 coding DNA: TGTGCCAGCAGCTTGGTTGGATTCCCCGCGGCTGGCTACACCTTC. Amino acid sequence: CASSLVGFPAAGYTF.

This clonotype occurred many times. The J gene is TRBJ1-2, the V gene TRBV29-1, with D possibly matching TRBD1 (5 bases). This CDR3 contains 12 residues. The V gene's germline CDR1 is SQVTM and CDR2 ANQGSEA. V was trimmed by 7 bases and J by 4 bases, leaving 13 bases between them. The CDR3 is CSARRGSYGYTF. DNA for the CDR3: TGCAGCGCCAGAAGGGGTTCCTATGGCTACACCTTC. Variable domain in full (rest from reference TRBV29-1 and TRBJ1-2): SAVISQKPSRDICQRGTSLTIQCQVDSQVTMMFWYRQQPGQSLTLIATANQGSEATYESGFVIDKFPISRPNLTFSTLTVSNMSPEDSSIYLCSARRGSYGYTFGSGTRLTVV.

V usage is TRBV15 and J usage is TRBJ1-4, with 8 bases lining up with TRBD1. Germline V lookup: CDR1 LNHNV, CDR2 YYDKDF (reference sequence). The J segment lost 0 bases and the V segment lost 0 bases, leaving 9 bases of the junction unmatched. This CDR3 has 19 amino acids. The CDR3 loop reads CATSRDWAGGLPTNEKLFF. The CDR3 nucleotides read TGTGCCACCAGCAGAGATTGGGCAGGGGGCTTGCCAACTAATGAAAAACTGTTTTTT.

Note on this clonotype: At one end, the junction sequence differs from germline, possibly due to a read error. This chain joins TRBV7-7 and TRBJ2-6; no clear D. The CDR3 extends over 17 amino acids. The V gene's germline CDR1 is SSHAT and CDR2 FNYEAQ (reference sequence). The CDR3 reads CASSLVAGDSGANVLTF. The CDR3 DNA reads as TGTGCTAGCAGCTTGGTGGCAGGAGACTCTGGGGCCAACGTCCTGACTTTC.

The chain links TRBV3-1 to TRBJ2-3; no definite D call. Germline V gene data show CDR1 as LGHDT and CDR2 as YNNKEL (reference sequence). V was trimmed by 3 bases and J by 7 bases, leaving 8 bases between them. There are 12 residues in the CDR3. CDR3 in amino acids: CASSQGPNTQYF. For the CDR3, the DNA is TGTGCCAGCAGCCAGGGCCCGAATACGCAGTATTTT.

The chain employs TRBV7-6 and TRBJ2-5, with 10 positions matching TRBD1. V gave up 5 bases and J gave up 5 bases; unmatched junction bases: 11. The CDR3 sequence is 16 residues long. CDR1 and CDR2 (germline): SGHVS, FNYEAQ. CDR3 nucleotides: TGTGCCAGCAGCCACTTGAAGACAGGGGGCGCCGAGACCCAGTACTTC. Translation: CASSHLKTGGAETQYF.

There are a few counts of this clonotype. V is TRBV30 and J is TRBJ1-2; no clear D. V dropped 4 bases and J dropped 7 bases, with 16 bases sitting between them. The CDR3 is made up of 13 amino acids. Germline loops: CDR1 GTSNPN, CDR2 SVGIG (reference sequence). The DNA for the CDR3 is TGTGCCTGGAACTTTCAGCAGGCTGGTGGCTACACCTTC. It encodes CAWNFQQAGGYTF.

This clonotype was seen a single time. The V gene is TRBV4-3, the J gene TRBJ2-4; no clear D gene. The J call may be faulty, since TRBJ2-7 better matches the DNA end. There are 14 residues in the CDR3. The germline gives CDR1 LGHNA, CDR2 YSLEER. CDR3 residues: CASSQDQQLFEQYF. The CDR3 nucleotides are TGCGCCAGCAGCCAAGATCAACAGCTTTTCGAGCAGTACTTC.

CDR3 DNA sequence: TGTGCCAGCAATGGGACATCGGATCAGCCCCAGCATTTT. It specifies CASNGTSDQPQHF. The V gene is TRBV27, the J gene TRBJ1-5, with a tentative D call TRBD1 (6 bases). The CDR3 runs 13 residues. Trimming stripped 7 bases from V and 5 bases from J, with 12 bases between. Germline values: CDR1 MNHEY, CDR2 SMNVEV (reference sequence).

The sample holds a few counts of this clonotype. CDR3 in amino acids: CASSVVGAIYSGANVLTF. The CDR3 coding sequence is TGTGCCAGCAGCGTAGTCGGGGCGATCTACTCTGGGGCCAACGTCCTGACTTTC. The chain has TRBV9 and TRBJ2-6; D possibly matches TRBD1 or TRBD2 (5 bases each). The CDR3 has 18 residues. V lost 0 bases to trimming and J lost 0 bases, with 13 bases between them. In germline, CDR1 is SGDLS, CDR2 YYNGEE.

Only a few counts were recorded for this clonotype. The V gene is TRBV4-3, the J gene TRBJ2-7, with TRBD2 matching over 8 bases. CDR1 and CDR2 (germline): LGHNA, YSLEER. The V segment lost 3 bases and the J segment 2 bases; nucleotides outside the gene matches: 6. The CDR3 is 15 residues long. CDR3 in amino acids: CASSHIAGSPYEQYF. DNA of the CDR3: TGCGCCAGCAGCCACATAGCGGGGTCGCCCTACGAGCAGTACTTC.

The chain links TRBV6-2 or TRBV6-3 to TRBJ2-7; a weak D match, TRBD1 (5 bases). V shed 6 bases and J shed 3 bases, with 12 bases lying between them. The CDR3 length is 13 residues. The germline V gene has CDR1 MNHEY and CDR2 SVGEGT. Here the CDR3 reads CASSVTDYYEQYF. Here the CDR3 DNA reads TGTGCCAGCAGCGTGACAGATTACTACGAGCAGTACTTC.

The chain recombines TRBV7-2 with TRBJ2-5, with D maybe TRBD2 (5 bases). Trimming pared 1 base from V and 5 bases from J, leaving 8 bases between. The germline V gene has CDR1 SGHTA and CDR2 FQGNSA. The CDR3 has 13 amino acids. The CDR3 region has the DNA TGTGCCAGCAGCTTAGGGGAGTGGGAGACCCAGTACTTC. Amino acid sequence: CASSLGEWETQYF.